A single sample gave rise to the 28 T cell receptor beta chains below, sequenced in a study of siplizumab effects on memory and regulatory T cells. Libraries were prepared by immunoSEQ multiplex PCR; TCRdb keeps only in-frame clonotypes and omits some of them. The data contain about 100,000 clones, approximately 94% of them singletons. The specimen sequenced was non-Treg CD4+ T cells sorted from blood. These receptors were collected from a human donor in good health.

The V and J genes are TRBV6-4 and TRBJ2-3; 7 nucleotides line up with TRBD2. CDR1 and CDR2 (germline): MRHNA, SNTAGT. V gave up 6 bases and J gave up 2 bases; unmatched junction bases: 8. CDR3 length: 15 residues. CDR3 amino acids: CASSNSGEPTDTQYF. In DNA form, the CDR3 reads TGTGCCAGCAGCAACAGCGGGGAACCCACAGATACGCAGTATTTT.

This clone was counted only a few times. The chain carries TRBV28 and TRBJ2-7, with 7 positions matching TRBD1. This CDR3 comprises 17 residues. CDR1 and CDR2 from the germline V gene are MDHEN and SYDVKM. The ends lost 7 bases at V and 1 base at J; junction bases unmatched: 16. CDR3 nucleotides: TGTGCCAGCAATCTCTCGGGTGTAAGACAGGGTTCCTACGAGCAGTACTTC. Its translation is CASNLSGVRQGSYEQYF.

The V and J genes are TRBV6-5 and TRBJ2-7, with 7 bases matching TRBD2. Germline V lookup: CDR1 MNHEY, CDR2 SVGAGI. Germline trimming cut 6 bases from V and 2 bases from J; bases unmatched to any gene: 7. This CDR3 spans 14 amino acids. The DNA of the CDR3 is TGTGCCAGCAGACCTAGCGGCGGGACCTACGAGCAGTACTTC. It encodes CASRPSGGTYEQYF.

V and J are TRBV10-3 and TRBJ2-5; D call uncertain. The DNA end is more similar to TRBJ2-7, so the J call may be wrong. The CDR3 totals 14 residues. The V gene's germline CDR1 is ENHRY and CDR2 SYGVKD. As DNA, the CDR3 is TGTGCCATCAGGTCCCGGTCCAGCGCCTACGAGCAGTACTTC. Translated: CAIRSRSSAYEQYF.

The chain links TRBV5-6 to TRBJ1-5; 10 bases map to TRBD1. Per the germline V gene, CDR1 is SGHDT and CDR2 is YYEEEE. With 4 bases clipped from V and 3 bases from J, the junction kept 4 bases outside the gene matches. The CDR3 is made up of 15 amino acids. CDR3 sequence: CASSEGTGDNQPQHF. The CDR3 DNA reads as TGTGCCAGCAGCGAGGGGACAGGGGACAATCAGCCCCAGCATTTT.

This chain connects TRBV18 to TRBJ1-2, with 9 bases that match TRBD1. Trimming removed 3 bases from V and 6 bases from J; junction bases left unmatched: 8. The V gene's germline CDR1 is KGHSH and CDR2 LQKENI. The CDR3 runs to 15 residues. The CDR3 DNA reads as TGTGCCAGCTCACCCGGGACAGGGTGGGTAGATGGCTACACCTTC. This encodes CASSPGTGWVDGYTF.

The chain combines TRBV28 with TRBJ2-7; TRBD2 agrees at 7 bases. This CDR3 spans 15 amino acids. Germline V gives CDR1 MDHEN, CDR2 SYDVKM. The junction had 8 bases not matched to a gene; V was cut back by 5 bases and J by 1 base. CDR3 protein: CASSPSSGTSYEQYF. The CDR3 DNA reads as TGTGCCAGCAGTCCCTCTAGCGGAACATCCTACGAGCAGTACTTC.

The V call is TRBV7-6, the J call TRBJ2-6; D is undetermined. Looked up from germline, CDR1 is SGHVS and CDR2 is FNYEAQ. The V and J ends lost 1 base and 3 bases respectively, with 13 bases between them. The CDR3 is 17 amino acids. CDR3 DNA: TGTGCCAGCAGCTTAGGTCCTCTGTCTGGTGGGGCCAACGTCCTGACTTTC. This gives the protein CASSLGPLSGGANVLTF.

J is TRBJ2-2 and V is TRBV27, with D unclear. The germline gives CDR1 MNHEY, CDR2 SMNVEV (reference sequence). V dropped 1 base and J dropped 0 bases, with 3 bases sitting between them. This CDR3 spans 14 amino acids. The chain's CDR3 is CASSLLSNTGELFF. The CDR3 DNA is TGTGCCAGCAGTTTATTGTCGAACACCGGGGAGCTGTTTTTT.

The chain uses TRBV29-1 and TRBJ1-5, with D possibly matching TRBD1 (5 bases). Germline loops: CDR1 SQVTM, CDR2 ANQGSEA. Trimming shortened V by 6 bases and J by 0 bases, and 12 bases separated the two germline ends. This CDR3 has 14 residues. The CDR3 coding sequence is TGCAGCGTCAAGTCAGGGAATAGCAATCAGCCCCAGCATTTT. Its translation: CSVKSGNSNQPQHF.

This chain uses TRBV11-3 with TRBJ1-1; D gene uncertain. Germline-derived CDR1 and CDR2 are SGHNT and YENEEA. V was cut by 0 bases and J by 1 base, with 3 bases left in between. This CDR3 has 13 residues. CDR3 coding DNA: TGTGCCAGCAGCTTAGAGGGGAACACTGAAGCTTTCTTT. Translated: CASSLEGNTEAFF.

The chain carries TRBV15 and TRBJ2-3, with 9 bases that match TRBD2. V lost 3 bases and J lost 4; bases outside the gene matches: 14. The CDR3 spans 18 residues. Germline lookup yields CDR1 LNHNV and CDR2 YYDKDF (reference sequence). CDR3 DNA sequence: TGTGCCACCAGCAGGGGGGGAAGGACTAGCGTTTTTTCAGATACGCAGTATTTT. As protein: CATSRGGRTSVFSDTQYF. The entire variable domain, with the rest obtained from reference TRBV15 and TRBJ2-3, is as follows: DAMVIQNPRYQVTQFGKPVTLSCSQTLNHNVMYWYQQKSSQAPKLLFHYYDKDFNNEADTPDNFQSRRPNTSFCFLDIRSPGLGDTAMYLCATSRGGRTSVFSDTQYFGPGTRLTVL.

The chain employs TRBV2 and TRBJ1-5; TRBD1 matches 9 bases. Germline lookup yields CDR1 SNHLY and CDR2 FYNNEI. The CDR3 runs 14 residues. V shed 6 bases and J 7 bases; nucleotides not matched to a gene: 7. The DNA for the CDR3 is TGTGCCAGCAGCAAACAGGGGGCAGGACAGCCCCAGCATTTT. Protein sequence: CASSKQGAGQPQHF.

In DNA, the CDR3 is TGCGCCAGCAGCATGGTCCCCAAACAGGTTAATTTGGCCAAAAACATTCAGTACTTC. Protein sequence: CASSMVPKQVNLAKNIQYF. The chain recombines TRBV5-1 with TRBJ2-4; maybe TRBD1 (5 bases). Trimming pared 4 bases from V and 1 base from J, leaving 24 bases between. Germline-derived CDR1 and CDR2 are SGHRS and YFSETQ. CDR3 length: 19 amino acids.

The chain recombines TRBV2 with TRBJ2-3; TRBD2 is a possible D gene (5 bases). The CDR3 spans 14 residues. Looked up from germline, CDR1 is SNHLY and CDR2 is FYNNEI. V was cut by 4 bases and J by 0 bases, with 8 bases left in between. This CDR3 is CASSGEPSTDTQYF. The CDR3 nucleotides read TGTGCCAGCAGTGGGGAGCCTAGCACAGATACGCAGTATTTT.

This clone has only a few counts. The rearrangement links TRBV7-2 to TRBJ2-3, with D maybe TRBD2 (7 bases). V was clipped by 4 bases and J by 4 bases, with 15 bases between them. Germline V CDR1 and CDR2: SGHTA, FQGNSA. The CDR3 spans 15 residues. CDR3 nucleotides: TGTGCCAGCAGCTACGGGGGCGGGAGTTCAGATACGCAGTATTTT. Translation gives CASSYGGGSSDTQYF.

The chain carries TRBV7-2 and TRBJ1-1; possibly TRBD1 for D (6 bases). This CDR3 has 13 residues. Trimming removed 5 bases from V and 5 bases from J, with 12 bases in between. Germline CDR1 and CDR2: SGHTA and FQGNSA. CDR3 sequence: CASSTYRDTEAFF. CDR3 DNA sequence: TGTGCCAGCAGCACCTACAGGGATACTGAAGCTTTCTTT.

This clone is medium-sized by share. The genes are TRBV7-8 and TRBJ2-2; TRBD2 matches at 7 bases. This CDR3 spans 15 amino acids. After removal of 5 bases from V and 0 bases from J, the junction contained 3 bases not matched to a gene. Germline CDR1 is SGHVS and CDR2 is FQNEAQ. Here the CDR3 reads CASSPSGANTGELFF. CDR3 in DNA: TGTGCCAGCAGCCCTAGCGGAGCGAACACCGGGGAGCTGTTTTTT.

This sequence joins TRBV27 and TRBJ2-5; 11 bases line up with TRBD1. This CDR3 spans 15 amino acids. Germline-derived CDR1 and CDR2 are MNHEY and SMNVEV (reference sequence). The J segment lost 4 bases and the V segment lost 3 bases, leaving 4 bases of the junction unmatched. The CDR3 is CASSFVGTGGETQYF. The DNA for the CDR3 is TGTGCCAGCAGTTTTGTCGGGACAGGGGGAGAGACCCAGTACTTC.

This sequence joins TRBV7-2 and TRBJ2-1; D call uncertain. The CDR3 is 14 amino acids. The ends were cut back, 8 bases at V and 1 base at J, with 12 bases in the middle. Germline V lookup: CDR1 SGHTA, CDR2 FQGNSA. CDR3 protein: CASQLLPSYNEQFF. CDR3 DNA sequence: TGTGCCAGCCAACTTTTGCCTTCCTACAATGAGCAGTTCTTC.

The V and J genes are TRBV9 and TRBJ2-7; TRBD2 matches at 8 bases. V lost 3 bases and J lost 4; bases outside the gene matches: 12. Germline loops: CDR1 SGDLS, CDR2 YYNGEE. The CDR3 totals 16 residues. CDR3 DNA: TGTGCCAGCAGCGCCCAACGGGTAGCGGGAAGGTACGAGCAGTACTTC. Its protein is CASSAQRVAGRYEQYF.

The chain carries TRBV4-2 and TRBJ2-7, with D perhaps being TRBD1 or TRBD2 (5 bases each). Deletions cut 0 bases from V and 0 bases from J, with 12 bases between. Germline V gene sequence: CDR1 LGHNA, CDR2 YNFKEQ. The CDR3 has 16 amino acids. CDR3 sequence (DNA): TGTGCCAGCAGCCAAGATGGGGGATCGGTCTCCTACGAGCAGTACTTC. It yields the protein CASSQDGGSVSYEQYF.

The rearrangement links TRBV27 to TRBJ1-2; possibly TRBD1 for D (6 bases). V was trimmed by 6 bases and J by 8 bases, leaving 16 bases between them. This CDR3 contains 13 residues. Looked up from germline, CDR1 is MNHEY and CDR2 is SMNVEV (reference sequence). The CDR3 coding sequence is TGTGCCAGCAGACTAGACAGGTGGGCGGGCTACACCTTC. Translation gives CASRLDRWAGYTF.

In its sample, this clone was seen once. CDR3: CASSPNPGRAKNIQYF. The CDR3 DNA reads as TGTGCCAGCAGCCCAAATCCCGGACGAGCCAAAAACATTCAGTACTTC. The chain employs TRBV28 and TRBJ2-4; D is undetermined. Deletions cut 6 bases from V and 0 bases from J, with 15 bases between. CDR1 and CDR2 from the germline V gene are MDHEN and SYDVKM. The CDR3 loop spans 16 amino acids.

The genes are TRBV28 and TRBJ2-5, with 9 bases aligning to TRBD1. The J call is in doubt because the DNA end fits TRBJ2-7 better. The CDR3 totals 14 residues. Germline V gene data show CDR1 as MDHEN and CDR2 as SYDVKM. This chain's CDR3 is CASRRTGDGHEQYF. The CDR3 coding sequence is TGTGCCAGCAGACGGACAGGGGATGGTCACGAGCAGTACTTC.

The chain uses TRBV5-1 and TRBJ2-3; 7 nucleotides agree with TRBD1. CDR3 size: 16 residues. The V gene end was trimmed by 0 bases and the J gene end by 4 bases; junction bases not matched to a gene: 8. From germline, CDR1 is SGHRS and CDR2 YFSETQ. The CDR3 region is CASSLEGGAVADTQYF. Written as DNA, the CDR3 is TGCGCCAGCAGCTTGGAAGGGGGCGCTGTCGCAGATACGCAGTATTTT.

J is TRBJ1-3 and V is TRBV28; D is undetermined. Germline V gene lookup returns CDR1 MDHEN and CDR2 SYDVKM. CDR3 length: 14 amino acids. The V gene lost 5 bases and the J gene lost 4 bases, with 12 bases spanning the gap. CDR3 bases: TGTGCCAGCAGTCAAAGGGTATCAGGAAACACCATATATTTT. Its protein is CASSQRVSGNTIYF.

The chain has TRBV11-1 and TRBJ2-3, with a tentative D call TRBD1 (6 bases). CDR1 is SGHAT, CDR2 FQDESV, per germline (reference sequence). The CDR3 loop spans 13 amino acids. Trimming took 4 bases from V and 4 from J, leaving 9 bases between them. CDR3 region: CASSSSGADTQYF. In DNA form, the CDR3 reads TGTGCCAGCAGCTCCTCAGGGGCAGATACGCAGTATTTT.